Following are 4 T cell receptor beta chains from one sample sequenced in a study of Ad26.COV2.S vaccination and SARS-CoV-2 variants. TCRdb keeps only in-frame clones here, not all; method: immunoSEQ multiplex PCR. The table has about 400,000 clones, 83% seen once. Treatment in this sample: around 19 received Ad26.COV2.S at low or high dose, single or two shots; about 5 received placebo; per-sample allocation not given. After the first vaccine or placebo injection, samples were drawn on day 63. Sample: peripheral blood, taken in a trial of Ad26.COV2.S vaccine versus placebo. The receptors were sampled from a person between 18 and 60 years old who received the Ad26.COV2.S COVID-19 vaccine or a placebo.

This clone was counted once. This sequence joins TRBV5-1 and TRBJ1-1; a possible D gene is TRBD1 (6 bases). Germline CDR1 and CDR2: SGHRS and YFSETQ. This CDR3 comprises 16 residues. V was cut by 4 bases and J by 1 base, with 17 bases left in between. CDR3 sequence (DNA): TGCGCCAGCAGCCTCCTCGGACAGACTCCGAACACTGAAGCTTTCTTT. This translates into CASSLLGQTPNTEAFF.

V gene TRBV2 combines with J gene TRBJ2-4; 7 positions match TRBD1. Trimming at V came to 6 bases and at J to 8 bases, leaving 4 bases not matched to a gene. The CDR3 spans 12 residues. Germline loops: CDR1 SNHLY, CDR2 FYNNEI. The CDR3 region has the DNA TGTGCCAGCAGCCGGGACAGAGACATTCAGTACTTC. This gives the protein CASSRDRDIQYF. The entire variable domain, with the rest obtained from reference TRBV2 and TRBJ2-4, is as follows: EPEVTQTPSHQVTQMGQEVILRCVPISNHLYFYWYRQILGQKVEFLVSFYNNEISEKSEIFDDQFSVERPDGSNFTLKIRSTKLEDSAMYFCASSRDRDIQYFGAGTRLSVL.

The V and J genes are TRBV19 and TRBJ1-1, with D unclear. This CDR3 spans 14 amino acids. CDR1 is LNHDA, CDR2 SQIVND, per germline (reference sequence). Trimming shortened V by 4 bases and J by 0 bases, and 9 bases separated the two germline ends. The CDR3 region has the DNA TGTGCCAGTAGTAAAGGGCACTTGAACACTGAAGCTTTCTTT. Translated, it gives CASSKGHLNTEAFF.

The chain couples TRBV3-1 (or the pseudogene TRBV3-2) to TRBJ1-1; tentatively, D is TRBD1 (5 bases). The CDR3 extends over 15 amino acids. In germline, CDR1 is LGHDT, CDR2 YNNKEL (reference sequence). V dropped 0 bases and J dropped 6 bases, with 14 bases sitting between them. The CDR3: CASSQEGQGRPEAFF. As DNA, the CDR3 is TGTGCCAGCAGCCAAGAGGGGCAGGGAAGACCTGAAGCTTTCTTT.